A single sample gave rise to the 11 T cell receptor beta chains below, sequenced in a study of cytomegalovirus exposure and HLA in healthy donors. The repertoire was sequenced with immunoSEQ multiplex PCR; TCRdb's copy has only in-frame clones and lacks some. Of about 82,000 clones in the sample, around 92% are singletons; the top ten hold roughly 0.65%. Sequenced: PBMCs. Receptors were obtained from a man between 18 and 29 years old in good health and CMV-seronegative.

This chain connects TRBV19 to TRBJ1-5; weak D call: TRBD1 (6 bases). V lost 1 base and J 1 base, leaving 8 bases between the germline ends. Germline CDR1 LNHDA, CDR2 SQIVND (reference sequence). The CDR3 covers 15 residues. The CDR3 region is CASSIVDRSNQPQHF. In DNA, the CDR3 is TGTGCCAGTAGTATAGTCGACAGGAGCAATCAGCCCCAGCATTTT.

The chain joins TRBV5-4 to TRBJ2-7, with a weak D call TRBD1 (6 bases). With 4 bases removed from V and 6 bases from J, the gap between germline ends came to 20 bases. Looked up from germline, CDR1 is SGHNT and CDR2 is YYREEE (reference sequence). The CDR3 is 15 amino acids. For the CDR3, the DNA is TGTGCCAGCAGCCAGCCAGGGGTTCCCCCGGCCGAGCAGTACTTC. Encoded protein: CASSQPGVPPAEQYF.

The chain has TRBV7-9 and TRBJ1-2, with no clear D. The V end was cut by 5 bases, the J end by 0 bases, with 10 bases between. The CDR3 consists of 14 residues. CDR1 is SEHNR, CDR2 FQNEAQ, per germline (reference sequence). DNA of the CDR3: TGTGCCAGCAGCCAGCATACAGCTAACTATGGCTACACCTTC. This encodes CASSQHTANYGYTF.

This chain links TRBV19 with TRBJ1-2; TRBD1 matches 7 bases. CDR3 length equals 13 residues. Trimming at V came to 6 bases and at J to 3 bases, leaving 4 bases not matched to a gene. CDR1 is LNHDA, CDR2 SQIVND, per germline (reference sequence). Written as DNA, the CDR3 is TGTGCCAGTAGCCGACAGGGCCACTATGGCTACACCTTC. This codes for CASSRQGHYGYTF. The complete variable domain, with remaining parts taken from reference TRBV19 and TRBJ1-2, reads DGGITQSPKYLFRKEGQNVTLSCEQNLNHDAMYWYRQDPGQGLRLIYYSQIVNDFQKGDIAEGYSVSREKKESFPLTVTSAQKNPTAFYLCASSRQGHYGYTFGSGTRLTVV.

In its sample, this clone was seen once. The chain joins TRBV7-8 to TRBJ2-5, with TRBD1 as a possible D gene (5 bases). From germline, CDR1 is SGHVS and CDR2 FQNEAQ. This CDR3 is 15 amino acids long. V dropped 1 base and J dropped 1 base, with 10 bases sitting between them. The CDR3 bases are TGTGCCAGCAGCTTAGAGGGGTGGGGCCAAGAGACCCAGTACTTC. This gives the protein CASSLEGWGQETQYF.

V gene TRBV6-6 combines with J gene TRBJ2-5; D unresolved. From germline, CDR1 is MNHNY and CDR2 SVGAGI (reference sequence). The CDR3 spans 14 residues. V was clipped by 6 bases and J by 1 base, with 12 bases between them. This chain's CDR3 is CASRLQEFQETQYF. The DNA of the CDR3 is TGTGCCAGCAGACTCCAGGAATTCCAAGAGACCCAGTACTTC.

The rearrangement joins TRBV5-1 to TRBJ1-6; 10 nucleotides align to TRBD1. The V segment lost 3 bases and the J segment 7 bases; nucleotides outside the gene matches: 7. Looked up from germline, CDR1 is SGHRS and CDR2 is YFSETQ. The length of the CDR3 is 16 residues. CDR3 in amino acids: CASSSGGTGENSPLHF. The CDR3 DNA is TGCGCCAGCAGCTCCGGGGGGACAGGGGAAAATTCACCCCTCCACTTT. Full variable domain (remainder filled in from reference TRBV5-1 and TRBJ1-6): KAGVTQTPRYLIKTRGQQVTLSCSPISGHRSVSWYQQTPGQGLQFLFEYFSETQRNKGNFPGRFSGRQFSNSRSEMNVSTLELGDSALYLCASSSGGTGENSPLHFGNGTRLTVT.

This clone was seen only once. The V and J genes are TRBV18 and TRBJ2-7; 9 nucleotides align to TRBD1. Per germline, CDR1 KGHSH and CDR2 LQKENI. The CDR3 is 15 residues long. After removal of 3 bases from V and 2 bases from J, the junction contained 5 bases not matched to a gene. For the CDR3, the DNA is TGTGCCAGCTCACCGGGGACAGGGAAGGCCTACGAGCAGTACTTC. Protein: CASSPGTGKAYEQYF. Using reference TRBV18 and TRBJ2-7 for the parts outside the CDR3, the full variable domain is NAGVMQNPRHLVRRRGQEARLRCSPMKGHSHVYWYRQLPEEGLKFMVYLQKENIIDESGMPKERFSAEFPKEGPSILRIQQVVRGDSAAYFCASSPGTGKAYEQYFGPGTRLTVT.

This CDR3 reads CASSLAQPGTQDGYTF. The CDR3 DNA reads as TGTGCCAGCAGCTTAGCCCAGCCGGGGACTCAGGATGGCTACACCTTC. The J gene is TRBJ1-2, the V gene TRBV7-2, with a tentative D call TRBD1 (5 bases). The germline gives CDR1 SGHTA, CDR2 FQGNSA. V was clipped by 0 bases and J by 6 bases, with 17 bases between them. CDR3 length: 16 amino acids.

The rearrangement joins TRBV11-1 to TRBJ2-2; 11 bases align to TRBD2. Germline V gene lookup returns CDR1 SGHAT and CDR2 FQDESV (reference sequence). The CDR3 spans 16 residues. With V trimmed by 5 bases and J by 7 bases, 9 bases remained unmatched. This CDR3 reads CASSPTSGSVGGELFF. The CDR3 nucleotides are TGTGCCAGCAGCCCCACTAGCGGGAGTGTAGGCGGGGAGCTGTTTTTT.

This clone was recorded once. This chain joins TRBV7-9 and TRBJ1-5, with D perhaps matching TRBD1 (5 bases). Germline V CDR1 and CDR2: SEHNR, FQNEAQ (reference sequence). The CDR3 is 19 residues long. Trimming left V 1 base short and J 0 bases short, with 19 bases between. The CDR3 is CASSLDYTRTPYSNQPQHF. CDR3 in DNA: TGTGCCAGCAGCTTAGATTACACCAGGACACCTTATAGCAATCAGCCCCAGCATTTT.